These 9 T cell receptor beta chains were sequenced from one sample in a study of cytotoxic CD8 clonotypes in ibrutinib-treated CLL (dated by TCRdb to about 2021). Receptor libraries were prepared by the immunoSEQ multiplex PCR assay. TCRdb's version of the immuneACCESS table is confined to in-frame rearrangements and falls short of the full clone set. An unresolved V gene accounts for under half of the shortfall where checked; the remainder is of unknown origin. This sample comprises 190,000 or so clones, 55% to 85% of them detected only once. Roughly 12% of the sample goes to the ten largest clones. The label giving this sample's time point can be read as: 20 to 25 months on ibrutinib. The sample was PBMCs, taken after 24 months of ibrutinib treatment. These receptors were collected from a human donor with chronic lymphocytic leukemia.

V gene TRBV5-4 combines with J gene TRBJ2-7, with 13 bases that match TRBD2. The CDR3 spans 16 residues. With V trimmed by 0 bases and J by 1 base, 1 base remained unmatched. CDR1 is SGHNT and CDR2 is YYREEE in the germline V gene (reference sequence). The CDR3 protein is CASSLGLAGGSYEQYF. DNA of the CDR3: TGTGCCAGCAGCTTGGGACTAGCGGGAGGTTCCTACGAGCAGTACTTC.

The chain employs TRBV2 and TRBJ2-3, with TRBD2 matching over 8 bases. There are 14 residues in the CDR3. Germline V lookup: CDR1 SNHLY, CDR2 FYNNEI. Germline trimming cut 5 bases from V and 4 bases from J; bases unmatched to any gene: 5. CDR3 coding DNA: TGTGCCAGCAGTAGGACTAGCAGCGCAGATACGCAGTATTTT. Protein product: CASSRTSSADTQYF.

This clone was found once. The DNA for the CDR3 is TGCGCCAGCAGTTGGGAAGGGCGGAGTACCTACGAGCAGTACTTC. Translation: CASSWEGRSTYEQYF. This chain joins TRBV5-1 and TRBJ2-7; unclear D gene. With 5 bases removed from V and 2 bases from J, the gap between germline ends came to 17 bases. Germline CDR1 and CDR2: SGHRS and YFSETQ. The CDR3 totals 15 residues.

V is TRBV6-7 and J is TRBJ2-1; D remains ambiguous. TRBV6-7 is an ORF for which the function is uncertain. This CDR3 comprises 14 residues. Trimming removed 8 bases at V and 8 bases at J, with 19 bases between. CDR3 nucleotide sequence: TGTGCCAGCCGGAAACTCCTCAACCGGGATGAGCAGTTCTTC. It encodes CASRKLLNRDEQFF.

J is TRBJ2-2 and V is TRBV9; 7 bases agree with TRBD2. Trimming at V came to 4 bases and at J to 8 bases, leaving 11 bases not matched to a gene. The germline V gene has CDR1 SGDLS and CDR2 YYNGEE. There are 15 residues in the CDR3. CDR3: CASSPGGSHRGELFF. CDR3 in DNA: TGTGCCAGCAGCCCGGGAGGTTCCCACCGGGGGGAGCTGTTTTTT.

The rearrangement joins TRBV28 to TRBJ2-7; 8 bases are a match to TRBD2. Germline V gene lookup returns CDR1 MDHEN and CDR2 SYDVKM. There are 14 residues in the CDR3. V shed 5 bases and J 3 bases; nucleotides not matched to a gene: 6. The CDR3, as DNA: TGTGCCAGCAGTGGGGCGGGGGGAGTCTACGAGCAGTACTTC. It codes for CASSGAGGVYEQYF. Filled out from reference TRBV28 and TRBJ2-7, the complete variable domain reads DVKVTQSSRYLVKRTGEKVFLECVQDMDHENMFWYRQDPGLGLRLIYFSYDVKMKEKGDIPEGYSVSREKKERFSLILESASTNQTSMYLCASSGAGGVYEQYFGPGTRLTVT.

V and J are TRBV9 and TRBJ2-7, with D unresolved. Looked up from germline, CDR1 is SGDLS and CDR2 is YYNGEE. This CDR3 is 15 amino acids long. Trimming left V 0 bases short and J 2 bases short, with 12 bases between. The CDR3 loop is CASSVGSVATYEQYF. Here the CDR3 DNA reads TGTGCCAGCAGCGTAGGGAGCGTAGCTACCTACGAGCAGTACTTC.

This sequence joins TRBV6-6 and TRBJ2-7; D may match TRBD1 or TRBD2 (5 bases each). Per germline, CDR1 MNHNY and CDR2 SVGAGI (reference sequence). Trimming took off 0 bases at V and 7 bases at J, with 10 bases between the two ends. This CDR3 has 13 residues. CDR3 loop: CASSYSGRWEQYF. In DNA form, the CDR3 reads TGTGCCAGCAGTTACTCGGGACGGTGGGAGCAGTACTTC.

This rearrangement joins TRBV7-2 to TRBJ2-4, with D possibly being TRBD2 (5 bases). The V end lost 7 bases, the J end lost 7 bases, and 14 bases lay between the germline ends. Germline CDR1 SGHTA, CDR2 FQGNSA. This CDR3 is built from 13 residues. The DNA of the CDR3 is TGTGCCAGCACCGACCGGGGTTGGAACATTCAGTACTTC. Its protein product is CASTDRGWNIQYF.